This is a list of T cell receptor beta chains from one sample in a study of blood T cell repertoires in COVID-19. The data were produced by immunoSEQ multiplex PCR, yet TCRdb's version contains in-frame clones alone and is incomplete. The sample lists about 240,000 clones, about four fifths occurring once. The specimen was peripheral blood. Every receptor here comes from a woman aged 80 or older with acute or convalescent COVID-19. CDR3s include the opening cysteine and the closing phenylalanine or tryptophan.

V gene	CDR3 protein
TRBV28	CASSSPGDQPQHF
TRBV14	CASSPGTGDYGYTF
TRBV3-1/TRBV3-2	CASSPWRQGHTEAFF
TRBV2	CASSPRDRGNSPLHF
TRBV19	CASSPGQVPSGANVLTF
TRBV28	CASSLVSGSNQPQHF
TRBV28	CASSFRGLMRSYEQYF
TRBV5-1	CASSSQGPGAYEQYF
TRBV27	CASSSLSNSPLHF
TRBV18	CASSPDRNYGYTF
TRBV28	CASSTGINQPQHF
TRBV28	CASIFGGTGQQPQHF
TRBV28	CASSPLGGNTDTQYF
TRBV5-1	CASSLSSFADTQYF
TRBV6-6	CASSPRGQGSYNYGYTF
TRBV19	CASMDKQTNYGYTF
TRBV11-2	CASSLDRAWNTEAFF
TRBV3-1/TRBV3-2	CASSQDTGGNQPQHF
TRBV11-2	CASSQWTEAGYTF
TRBV18	CASSTRTGVSSTDTQYF
TRBV12-3/TRBV12-4	CASSLVANQPQHF
TRBV19	CASSITGGQETQYF
TRBV5-1	CASSSGGGGGYNEQFF
TRBV25-1	CASSEHGRGGYTF
TRBV11-2	CASSGGAVNQPQHF
TRBV19	CASSTGGARDTQYF
TRBV9	CASSVWVEGDGYTF
TRBV19	CASSIQALYNSPLHF
TRBV28	CASKGTGNYGYTF
TRBV20-1	CSASFLALDTQYF
TRBV28	CASTLMRGLSGNTIYF
TRBV4-1	CASSQPTGVAGGPHTGELFF
TRBV9	CASSVAGQGAFNSPLHF
TRBV18	CASSPVPRAEAFF
TRBV5-4	CASSRGQTMGEAFF
TRBV5-4	CASRTDLSGQSYNEQFF
TRBV7-9	CASSSGQGSQYF
TRBV14	CASSQSGLVIPGELFF
TRBV7-9	CASSLGDRGHSPLHF
TRBV30	CAWKRQGAWEQYF
TRBV5-1	CASSPRLAGGVQETQYF
TRBV28	CASSTGIYGYTF
TRBV28	CASSLLPRVNTEAFF
TRBV9	CASSVEGPSTDTQYF
TRBV18	CASSPGTGNSGANVLTF
TRBV16	CASSQLTGAFF
TRBV9	CASSAHSTNEKLFF
TRBV4-1	CASSQERASGGVKREQFF
TRBV5-1	CASSYGTGGNEPQHF
TRBV12-5	CASGLVLGDRYSNQPQHF
TRBV5-4	CASSWGVREKLFF
TRBV18	CASSPDSAGYFGNSPLHF
TRBV18	CASSQGTGGGETQYF
TRBV6-6	CASSRDRARNTEAFF